One and the same sample provided the 20 T cell receptor beta chains below, sequenced in a study of T cell responses to AZD1222 COVID-19 vaccine. Measured with immunoSEQ multiplex PCR; TCRdb has only the in-frame clones, and not every one. The data hold roughly 180,000 clones, with about 90% observed a single time. Material: peripheral blood, obtained 28 days after the second AZD1222 dose. These TCRs come from an adult who received the AZD1222 COVID-19 vaccine.

The count of this clone is one. V is TRBV12-3 or TRBV12-4 and J is TRBJ1-2; D is unclear. The V end lost 4 bases, the J end lost 7 bases, and 10 bases lay between the germline ends. CDR3 length: 12 residues. The CDR3 loop is CASSYGYRGYTF. In nucleotides, the CDR3 is TGTGCCAGCAGTTACGGGTATCGTGGCTACACCTTC.

This rearrangement joins TRBV11-2 to TRBJ2-1; TRBD2 agrees at 12 bases. V shed 7 bases, J shed 0 bases, and the junction held 13 bases outside the gene matches. This CDR3 is built from 19 residues. The germline V gene encodes CDR1 SGHAT and CDR2 FQNNGV. Here the CDR3 DNA reads TGTGCCAGCAACGACAGAGGGACTAGCGGGCGGAGCTCCTACAATGAGCAGTTCTTC. Translation: CASNDRGTSGRSSYNEQFF.

This chain uses TRBV5-1 with TRBJ1-5; the match to TRBD1 covers 11 bases. Germline CDR1 SGHRS, CDR2 YFSETQ. The trim removed 4 bases at V and 7 bases at J, leaving 7 bases unmatched. CDR3 length equals 15 residues. The CDR3 protein is CASSDGTGGIQPQHF. The CDR3 nucleotides are TGCGCCAGCAGCGACGGGACAGGGGGAATACAGCCCCAGCATTTT.

This clone was picked up one time. Here the CDR3 reads CASSVGAGGDSYEQYF. In DNA, the CDR3 is TGTGCCAGCAGCGTAGGGGCAGGGGGAGACTCCTACGAGCAGTACTTC. The genes are TRBV9 and TRBJ2-7; TRBD1 agrees at 7 bases. Per germline, CDR1 SGDLS and CDR2 YYNGEE. The CDR3 length is 16 residues. The V and J ends lost 0 bases and 0 bases, in that order; junction bases with no gene match: 6.

The chain couples TRBV15 to TRBJ2-1, with 9 positions matching TRBD2. CDR3 length: 18 amino acids. Germline-derived CDR1 and CDR2 are LNHNV and YYDKDF (reference sequence). Unmatched junction bases numbered 17, after V lost 4 bases and J lost 7 bases. As DNA, the CDR3 is TGTGCCACCAGCAACCCCCATAAAGGAGCGGGAGGAAGGAATGAGCAGTTCTTC. This gives the protein CATSNPHKGAGGRNEQFF. Complete variable domain (other parts from reference TRBV15 and TRBJ2-1): DAMVIQNPRYQVTQFGKPVTLSCSQTLNHNVMYWYQQKSSQAPKLLFHYYDKDFNNEADTPDNFQSRRPNTSFCFLDIRSPGLGDTAMYLCATSNPHKGAGGRNEQFFGPGTRLTVL.

Here the CDR3 DNA reads TGTGCCACCAGCAGAGATCAGGGTCTCTATGGCTACACCTTC. It specifies CATSRDQGLYGYTF. The chain carries TRBV15 and TRBJ1-2, with a weak D call TRBD1 (5 bases). The V gene lost 0 bases and the J gene lost 4 bases, with 9 bases spanning the gap. The CDR3 sequence is 14 residues long. Germline V CDR1 and CDR2: LNHNV, YYDKDF (reference sequence).

For the CDR3, the DNA is TGTGCCAGCAGCTTGGGCCAAGGCGGGTCAGGCACAGATACGCAGTATTTT. Translated: CASSLGQGGSGTDTQYF. The chain uses TRBV5-4 and TRBJ2-3; D is possibly TRBD2 (5 bases). Per the germline V gene, CDR1 is SGHNT and CDR2 is YYREEE (reference sequence). V was shortened by 0 bases and J by 1 base, with 15 bases between the two germline ends. This CDR3 is built from 17 residues.

The V call is TRBV9, the J call TRBJ1-3; no clear D. The V gene's germline CDR1 is SGDLS and CDR2 YYNGEE. The V end was cut by 3 bases, the J end by 4 bases, with 11 bases between. CDR3 length: 14 residues. In DNA, the CDR3 is TGTGCCAGCAGCGCAGGAACCGCCGGAAACACCATATATTTT. It specifies CASSAGTAGNTIYF.

The chain couples TRBV30 to TRBJ1-6, with 9 positions matching TRBD1. The CDR3 runs to 15 residues. The germline gives CDR1 GTSNPN, CDR2 SVGIG (reference sequence). V lost 0 bases to trimming and J lost 7 bases; unmatched junction nucleotides: 4. The CDR3, as DNA: TGTGCCTGGAGTGTAGAGGACAGGGGAAATTCACCCCTCCACTTT. Translation: CAWSVEDRGNSPLHF.

This sequence joins TRBV12-3 or TRBV12-4 and TRBJ2-1; D is possibly TRBD1 or TRBD2 (6 bases each). There are 13 residues in the CDR3. Trimming took 11 bases from V and 6 from J, leaving 17 bases between them. The CDR3 here is CASQLGGRNEQFF. CDR3 bases: TGTGCCTCGCAACTGGGGGGCCGCAATGAGCAGTTCTTC.

V gene TRBV19 combines with J gene TRBJ2-7; D might be TRBD1 (6 bases). The CDR3 has 13 amino acids. Trimming shortened V by 7 bases and J by 1 base, and 11 bases separated the two germline ends. Germline CDR1 reads LNHDA; CDR2 reads SQIVND (reference sequence). DNA of the CDR3: TGTGCCAGTAAAGACGGGACATCCTACGAGCAGTACTTC. Encoded protein: CASKDGTSYEQYF.

This chain connects TRBV4-3 to TRBJ2-7, with D perhaps TRBD1 (5 bases). CDR3 length: 14 amino acids. With 0 bases removed from V and 4 bases from J, the gap between germline ends came to 10 bases. From germline, CDR1 is LGHNA and CDR2 YSLEER. In DNA, the CDR3 is TGCGCCAGCAGCCAAGACTGGGGCGAGTACGAGCAGTACTTC. Its translation is CASSQDWGEYEQYF.

This clone has just one count. J is TRBJ2-5 and V is TRBV5-4; D is undetermined. V shed 0 bases and J shed 3 bases, with 9 bases lying between them. Germline lookup yields CDR1 SGHNT and CDR2 YYREEE (reference sequence). CDR3 length: 14 amino acids. The CDR3 DNA follows: TGTGCCAGCAGCTTGGGGACGGCTAAAGAGACCCAGTACTTC. Amino acids: CASSLGTAKETQYF.

V and J are TRBV28 and TRBJ2-4; 10 positions agree with TRBD2. This CDR3 comprises 14 residues. Germline lookup yields CDR1 MDHEN and CDR2 SYDVKM. The junction had 6 bases not matched to a gene; V was cut back by 8 bases and J by 5 bases. This chain's CDR3 is CASHPSGRENIQYF. In DNA form, the CDR3 reads TGTGCCAGCCACCCAAGCGGGAGGGAAAACATTCAGTACTTC.

CDR3 loop: CASSQVGGLGTEAFF. DNA for the CDR3: TGCGCCAGCAGCCAAGTGGGGGGGCTCGGCACTGAAGCTTTCTTT. This sequence joins TRBV4-1 and TRBJ1-1; TRBD1 might be the D (6 bases). Trimming removed 1 base at V and 4 bases at J, with 13 bases between. Germline CDR1 MGHRA, CDR2 YSYEKL. This CDR3 is built from 15 residues.

The chain carries TRBV28 and TRBJ2-7; 8 bases agree with TRBD2. Trimming at V came to 6 bases and at J to 0 bases, leaving 10 bases not matched to a gene. CDR3 length equals 16 residues. Looked up from germline, CDR1 is MDHEN and CDR2 is SYDVKM. CDR3 amino acids: CASSSGQRGSSYEQYF. Written as DNA, the CDR3 is TGTGCCAGCAGCTCCGGACAGCGGGGGAGCTCCTACGAGCAGTACTTC.

The chain has TRBV6-5 and TRBJ1-5; unclear D gene. The ends were cut back, 5 bases at V and 6 bases at J, with 11 bases in the middle. The germline V gene encodes CDR1 MNHEY and CDR2 SVGAGI. The CDR3 is 13 amino acids. The DNA of the CDR3 is TGTGCCAGCAGTAGGTCTCTCGGTCAGCCCCAGCATTTT. As protein: CASSRSLGQPQHF.

In nucleotides, the CDR3 is TGTGCCAGCAGTTACGGCGACAGAGGCACTGGAAACACCATATATTTT. Amino acids: CASSYGDRGTGNTIYF. The gene calls are TRBV6-5 and TRBJ1-3, with D maybe TRBD1 (5 bases). The CDR3 sequence is 16 residues long. Trimming cost V 2 bases and J 2 bases, with 13 bases left between them. Germline V gene data show CDR1 as MNHEY and CDR2 as SVGAGI.

J is TRBJ2-1 and V is TRBV11-3; D is perhaps TRBD2 (6 bases). Germline CDR1 and CDR2: SGHNT and YENEEA. This CDR3 is 17 amino acids long. Trimming left V 1 base short and J 2 bases short, with 15 bases between. In DNA form, the CDR3 reads TGTGCCAGCAGCTTAGGGCTAAGCGGGTCCACCTACAATGAGCAGTTCTTC. Its translation is CASSLGLSGSTYNEQFF. The full variable domain, completed using reference TRBV11-3 and TRBJ2-1, is EAGVVQSPRYKIIEKKQPVAFWCNPISGHNTLYWYLQNLGQGPELLIRYENEEAVDDSQLPKDRFSAERLKGVDSTLKIQPAELGDSAVYLCASSLGLSGSTYNEQFFGPGTRLTVL.

The chain is built from TRBV7-8 and TRBJ2-5, with D perhaps TRBD2 (6 bases). This CDR3 comprises 17 residues. Deletions cut 5 bases from V and 4 bases from J, with 23 bases between. CDR1 is SGHVS, CDR2 FQNEAQ, per germline. This chain's CDR3 is CASSPSPTSSLGETQYF. The CDR3 DNA follows: TGTGCCAGCAGCCCAAGCCCCACTAGCTCCCTGGGAGAGACCCAGTACTTC.